The present T cell receptor (beta chain) was sequenced within a study of CD4 T cells in relation to SARS-CoV-2 and coronaviruses. About the research overall: After roughly ten days of antigen culture, PBMC TCR beta CDR3s were sequenced. Study-wide findings and caveats: Monoreactive clones expanded significantly more to SARS-CoV-2 than crossreactive clones did.

The trim removed 0 bases at V and 5 bases at J, leaving 10 bases unmatched. CDR1 is SGHNT, CDR2 YYREEE, per germline (reference sequence). The CDR3 is made up of 18 amino acids. Cryopreserved PBMCs were CD4-enriched, then split into naive and memory cells. Survey-level TCR-beta sequencing used DNA from CEF-cultured naive and memory CD4+ T cells. Some clones are missing from TCRdb's copy, which holds only in-frame ones; the method was immunoSEQ multiplex PCR. Of about 40,000 clones in the sample, about 80% were seen once. Concerning this clone itself: Antigen specificity is unknown.

This receptor was taken from an adult with COVID-19. The genes are TRBV5-4 and TRBJ2-1; 11 positions agree with TRBD2. Specimen: naive CD4+ T cells from PBMCs, cultured in vitro. Subset of the sample: naive CD4+ T cells isolated by negative enrichment. CDR3 sequence (DNA): TGTGCCAGCAGCTTGGGGTCTCTAGCGGGAGGCCTAAACAATGAGCAGTTCTTC. It is translated as CASSLGSLAGGLNNEQFF. The variable domain in full, with the rest retrieved from reference TRBV5-4 and TRBJ2-1, is ETGVTQSPTHLIKTRGQQVTLRCSSQSGHNTVSWYQQALGQGPQFIFQYYREEENGRGNFPPRFSGLQFPNYSSELNVNALELDDSALYLCASSLGSLAGGLNNEQFFGPGTRLTVL.